One sample yielded the 28 T cell receptor beta chains listed below, sequenced in a study of T cells in Graves' hyperthyroidism and ophthalmopathy. From RNA transcripts, TCR beta CDR3 regions were amplified. The HTBI primer set served for first-round RT-PCR of the TCR CDR3. One entry per CDR3 protein results from TCRdb running MiXCR on the multiplex PCR reads. Counted here are around 690,000 distinct CDR3 sequences, 15% to 20% occurring once; the ten biggest clones make up roughly 16%. What was sequenced was blood. The receptors come from a man in his fifties or sixties with Graves' hyperthyroidism.

This clonotype was observed many times. This chain links TRBV30 with TRBJ1-2, with 7 bases that match TRBD1. This CDR3 is 16 amino acids long. Germline V gene data show CDR1 as GTSNPN and CDR2 as SVGIG (reference sequence). Trimming at V came to 5 bases and at J to 4 bases, leaving 16 bases not matched to a gene. CDR3 in amino acids: CAWGGDSHLMSYGYTF. The CDR3, as DNA: TGTGCCTGGGGTGGGGACAGCCACTTGATGTCCTATGGCTACACCTTC.

A few counts support this clonotype. The chain employs TRBV5-1 and TRBJ2-3; 8 nucleotides line up with TRBD1. CDR1 and CDR2 from the germline V gene are SGHRS and YFSETQ. CDR3 length equals 16 residues. V shed 0 bases and J 1 base; nucleotides not matched to a gene: 4. CDR3 in DNA: TGCGCCAGCAGCTTGGGGCAGGGGGCTGGCACAGATACGCAGTATTTT. This sequence encodes CASSLGQGAGTDTQYF.

In its sample, this clonotype was seen a few times. The chain couples TRBV19 to TRBJ1-1; 8 bases are a match to TRBD1. Germline lookup yields CDR1 LNHDA and CDR2 SQIVND (reference sequence). Trimming removed 7 bases from V and 0 bases from J; junction bases left unmatched: 7. This CDR3 region has 15 residues. Here the CDR3 DNA reads TGTGCCAGTACCGCTTCGGACAGGGTGAACACTGAAGCTTTCTTT. As protein: CASTASDRVNTEAFF.

A remark on this clonotype: This may arise from a read error, as a much more abundant clone is one base away. The chain links TRBV28 to TRBJ1-2; 7 bases line up with TRBD1. The CDR3 has 13 amino acids. Germline V lookup: CDR1 MDHEN, CDR2 SYDVKM. CDR3 protein: CTSISTGSGGYTF. Here the CDR3 DNA reads TGTACCAGCATCTCGACAGGGTCTGGCGGCTACACCTTC.

This clonotype was recorded many times. The gene calls are TRBV28 and TRBJ2-3; 12 positions agree with TRBD2. Germline V lookup: CDR1 MDHEN, CDR2 SYDVKM. V shed 5 bases and J 6 bases; nucleotides not matched to a gene: 3. This CDR3 comprises 14 residues. The CDR3 protein is CASSDLAGGDTQYF. CDR3 coding DNA: TGTGCCAGCAGTGACCTAGCGGGGGGGGATACGCAGTATTTT.

This clonotype has at least ten counts. The junction differs from germline at one of its ends, possibly a read error. The rearrangement links TRBV28 to TRBJ2-1; TRBD1 is a possible D gene (6 bases). The CDR3 covers 16 residues. Per germline, CDR1 MDHEN and CDR2 SYDVKM. The CDR3 bases are TGTGCCAGCACCCCAAGGGGGTCTAGCTCCTACAATGAGCGGTTCTTC. Encoded protein: CASTPRGSSSYNERFF.

The chain carries TRBV20-1 and TRBJ2-7, with TRBD1 matching 7 bases. V shed 5 bases, J shed 3 bases, and the junction held 10 bases outside the gene matches. Germline CDR1 and CDR2: DFQATT and SNEGSKA (reference sequence). The CDR3 has 14 amino acids. For the CDR3, the DNA is TGCAGTGCTCCAGGGGGAACACTAAACTACGAGCAGTACTTC. Residues: CSAPGGTLNYEQYF.

The sample holds many counts of this clonotype. This sequence joins TRBV12-3 or TRBV12-4 and TRBJ2-6; D possibly matches TRBD1 or TRBD2 (8 bases each). The V and J ends lost 4 bases and 4 bases respectively, with 23 bases between them. The CDR3 length is 19 residues. The CDR3 DNA follows: TGTGCCAGCAGTTCCTCGGGGGGGACAGGAAAACGCGGGGCCAACGTCCTGACTTTC. Translated, it gives CASSSSGGTGKRGANVLTF.

This chain connects TRBV5-8 to TRBJ2-3; 12 bases map to TRBD2. V trimming: 7 bases; J trimming: 2 bases; junction bases outside the gene matches: 11. The CDR3 is made up of 17 amino acids. Germline V gene lookup returns CDR1 SGHTS and CDR2 YDEGEE. The CDR3 DNA is TGTGCCAGCGTCCTAGGGCTAGCGGGAGGGGTCACAGATACGCAGTATTTT. It translates to CASVLGLAGGVTDTQYF.

This clonotype occurred many times. The genes are TRBV2 and TRBJ2-5, with D maybe TRBD2 (5 bases). The length of the CDR3 is 16 residues. The germline V gene encodes CDR1 SNHLY and CDR2 FYNNEI. V was shortened by 2 bases and J by 2 bases, with 15 bases between the two germline ends. The DNA of the CDR3 is TGTGCCAGCAGTGAAATCGGGGTCGGATTACAAGAGACCCAGTACTTC. This codes for CASSEIGVGLQETQYF.

The rearrangement links TRBV10-3 to TRBJ2-6; D is possibly TRBD2 (5 bases). V lost 2 bases and J lost 2, with 7 bases in between. CDR3 length: 15 residues. Germline V gene data show CDR1 as ENHRY and CDR2 as SYGVKD. The DNA for the CDR3 is TGTGCCATCAGTGAGAGAGGGACTGGGGCCAACGTCCTGACTTTC. This gives the protein CAISERGTGANVLTF.

Ten or more counts support this clonotype. V is TRBV2 and J is TRBJ2-1; 7 bases map to TRBD2. Per the germline V gene, CDR1 is SNHLY and CDR2 is FYNNEI. After removal of 4 bases from V and 5 bases from J, the junction contained 5 bases not matched to a gene. This CDR3 region has 14 residues. CDR3 DNA sequence: TGTGCCAGCAGTGTCGGGGGGATAAACAATGAGCAGTTCTTC. It specifies CASSVGGINNEQFF.

This rearrangement joins TRBV5-1 to TRBJ2-1; tentatively, D is TRBD2 (6 bases). Germline-derived CDR1 and CDR2 are SGHRS and YFSETQ. The CDR3 is made up of 16 amino acids. Trimming took 0 bases from V and 2 from J, leaving 12 bases between them. The CDR3 sequence is CASSLDSGAAYNEQFF. The DNA of the CDR3 is TGCGCCAGCAGCTTGGATTCGGGAGCAGCCTACAATGAGCAGTTCTTC.

V is TRBV20-1 and J is TRBJ2-7; 9 bases are a match to TRBD2. Germline V gene sequence: CDR1 DFQATT, CDR2 SNEGSKA (reference sequence). The CDR3 length is 14 residues. The ends lost 5 bases at V and 3 bases at J; junction bases unmatched: 8. CDR3 amino acids: CSAETSGEVYEQYF. Written as DNA, the CDR3 is TGCAGTGCTGAGACTAGCGGAGAAGTCTACGAGCAGTACTTC.

The chain links TRBV10-3 to TRBJ2-7; D is unclear. CDR3 length equals 16 residues. The germline gives CDR1 ENHRY, CDR2 SYGVKD. Trimming pared 3 bases from V and 3 bases from J, leaving 18 bases between. CDR3 residues: CAISDSSAVGGYEQYF. The DNA for the CDR3 is TGTGCCATCAGTGATTCAAGCGCGGTGGGTGGCTACGAGCAGTACTTC.

This clonotype has a count of ten or more. This chain connects TRBV2 to TRBJ2-2, with 7 bases aligning to TRBD1. V shed 6 bases, J shed 3 bases, and the junction held 13 bases outside the gene matches. The V gene's germline CDR1 is SNHLY and CDR2 FYNNEI. The CDR3 contains 17 residues. CDR3 sequence reads: CASSALTGVGYTGELFF. In DNA, the CDR3 is TGTGCCAGCAGCGCCCTAACAGGGGTTGGATACACCGGGGAGCTGTTTTTT.

In its sample, this clonotype was seen many times. V and J are TRBV28 and TRBJ1-6; 9 bases are a match to TRBD1. J was trimmed by 10 bases and V by 4 bases; bases with no gene match: 8. The CDR3 has 15 residues. Per germline, CDR1 MDHEN and CDR2 SYDVKM. CDR3 amino acids: CASSSADRGGSPLHF. CDR3 bases: TGTGCCAGCAGTTCCGCGGACAGGGGAGGATCACCCCTCCACTTT.

Remarks on this clonotype: A much larger clone is a single base away; this may be a read error. In nucleotides, the CDR3 is TGTGCCGGCAGGACAGGGGGCGGGGGTGAGCAGTTCTTC. Residues: CAGRTGGGGEQFF. The rearrangement links TRBV28 to TRBJ2-1; 11 bases agree with TRBD1. Per germline, CDR1 MDHEN and CDR2 SYDVKM. CDR3 length equals 13 residues.

This clonotype was observed a few times. J is TRBJ2-6 and V is TRBV6-1; weak D call: TRBD2 (5 bases). Germline V gene sequence: CDR1 MNHNS, CDR2 SASEGT. CDR3 length: 15 amino acids. V lost 7 bases to trimming and J lost 0 bases, with 10 bases between them. The CDR3 spells CASTYGVSGANVLTF. DNA for the CDR3: TGTGCCAGCACCTACGGGGTCTCTGGGGCCAACGTCCTGACTTTC.

This clonotype was seen ten or more times. This chain connects TRBV9 to TRBJ2-3; 16 positions agree with TRBD2. CDR1 SGDLS and CDR2 YYNGEE come from the germline V gene. The CDR3 is 18 amino acids. With 0 bases clipped from V and 3 bases from J, the junction kept 4 bases outside the gene matches. CDR3 DNA: TGTGCCAGCAGCGTAGTGGGACTAGCGGGAGGGCCTACAGATACGCAGTATTTT. Encoded protein: CASSVVGLAGGPTDTQYF.

This clonotype was counted between two and nine times. The rearrangement joins TRBV28 to TRBJ2-4; either TRBD1 or TRBD2 may supply D (5 bases each). The CDR3 is made up of 14 amino acids. Per germline, CDR1 MDHEN and CDR2 SYDVKM. V was trimmed by 7 bases and J by 6 bases, leaving 16 bases between them. The chain's CDR3 is CASKHEGSGNIQYF. CDR3 coding DNA: TGTGCCAGCAAACATGAGGGGTCAGGAAACATTCAGTACTTC.

Remarks on this clonotype: A much larger clone is a single base away; this may be a read error. This chain uses TRBV27 with TRBJ2-1, with TRBD2 matching 7 bases. The CDR3 is 14 residues long. Germline V gene lookup returns CDR1 MNHEY and CDR2 SMNVEV (reference sequence). The CDR3 here is CASSLAGAYNERFF. In DNA form, the CDR3 reads TGTGCCAGCAGTTTAGCGGGAGCCTACAATGAGCGGTTCTTC.

The rearrangement joins TRBV20-1 to TRBJ2-1; 15 bases are shared with TRBD2. Trimming removed 7 bases from V and 0 bases from J; junction bases left unmatched: 13. The germline CDR1 and CDR2 sequences are DFQATT and SNEGSKA (reference sequence). This CDR3 has 19 residues. The CDR3 DNA is TGCAGTGAAAGAGAGGGACTAGCGGGAGGAAAGAGCTCCTACAATGAGCAGTTCTTC. It is translated as CSEREGLAGGKSSYNEQFF.

A remark on this clonotype: A much larger clonotype is one base distant, so this may be a read error. The rearrangement joins TRBV11-2 to TRBJ2-2, with 7 bases matching TRBD1. Germline V gene lookup returns CDR1 SGHAT and CDR2 FQNNGV. The CDR3 loop spans 17 amino acids. CDR3 coding DNA: TGTGCCAGCAGCTTAGGACGGGACAGCCCGAACACCGGGGAGCTGCTTTTT. Translating gives CASSLGRDSPNTGELLF.

This clonotype was counted between two and nine times. The J gene is TRBJ1-2, the V gene TRBV19; tentative D call: TRBD1 (5 bases). Germline-derived CDR1 and CDR2 are LNHDA and SQIVND (reference sequence). The CDR3 spans 16 residues. The V end was cut by 7 bases, the J end by 5 bases, with 23 bases between. The CDR3: CASTISPRQHSYGYTF. DNA of the CDR3: TGTGCCAGTACCATCTCTCCGAGACAGCACTCGTATGGCTACACCTTC.

The chain carries TRBV4-1 and TRBJ2-1; D perhaps matches TRBD2 (5 bases). CDR1 is MGHRA and CDR2 is YSYEKL in the germline V gene. Trimming cost V 1 base and J 5 bases, with 12 bases left between them. The CDR3 has 15 amino acids. The CDR3 DNA reads as TGCGCCAGCAGCCAAGCGGTTCGAGCGGACAATGAGCAGTTCTTC. Its protein is CASSQAVRADNEQFF.

This clonotype was recorded a few times. The V and J genes are TRBV18 and TRBJ1-4; 9 bases fit TRBD1. Unmatched junction bases numbered 8, after V lost 6 bases and J lost 3 bases. The CDR3 loop spans 16 amino acids. Germline assignment: CDR1 KGHSH and CDR2 LQKENI. This CDR3 is CASSRYGQGPNEKLFF. In DNA form, the CDR3 reads TGTGCCAGCTCTCGATACGGACAGGGGCCTAATGAAAAACTGTTTTTT.

This clonotype was counted many times. This CDR3 reads CASSIGGTAGTETQYF. In DNA, the CDR3 is TGTGCCAGTAGTATTGGAGGGACAGCGGGGACAGAGACCCAGTACTTC. This sequence joins TRBV19 and TRBJ2-5; either TRBD1 or TRBD2 may fit D (7 bases each). Germline CDR1 reads LNHDA; CDR2 reads SQIVND (reference sequence). The V end was cut by 3 bases, the J end by 4 bases, with 18 bases between. CDR3 length equals 16 residues. The variable domain in full, with the rest retrieved from reference TRBV19 and TRBJ2-5, is DGGITQSPKYLFRKEGQNVTLSCEQNLNHDAMYWYRQDPGQGLRLIYYSQIVNDFQKGDIAEGYSVSREKKESFPLTVTSAQKNPTAFYLCASSIGGTAGTETQYFGPGTRLLVL.